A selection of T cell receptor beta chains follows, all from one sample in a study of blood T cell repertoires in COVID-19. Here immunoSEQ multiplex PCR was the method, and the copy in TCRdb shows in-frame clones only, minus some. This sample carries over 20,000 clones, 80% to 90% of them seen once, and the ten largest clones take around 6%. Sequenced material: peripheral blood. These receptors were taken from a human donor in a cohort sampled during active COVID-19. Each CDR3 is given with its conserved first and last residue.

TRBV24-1,CATSEQGYGYTF
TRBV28,CASSRTGSGEQYF
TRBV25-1,CATKGPGVYEQYF
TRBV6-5,CASTQNYGYTF
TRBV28,CASSPRGGVDHYEQYF
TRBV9,CASSRRGTVAEAFF
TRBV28,CASSSTGVGYTF
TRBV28,CASSSGTLNTGELFF
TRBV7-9,CASSLVAGPVNEQFF
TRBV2,CAGGRRATYNEQFF
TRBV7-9,CASSLDAGEGYGYTF
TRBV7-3,CASSLGTGSYNEQFF
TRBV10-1,CARDASGNSYEQYF
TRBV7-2,CASSLVAGGSEQFF
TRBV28,CASSVTGGRNQPQHF
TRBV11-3,CASSPVGLADFTGELFF
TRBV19,CASSQGTGRNNSPLHF
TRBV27,CASSLGGGTSTDTQYF
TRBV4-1,CASSQGLGSTIYF
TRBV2,CASRTGTGGEGYTF
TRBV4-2,CASSEGLAAQETQYF
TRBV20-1,CSASVSYEQYF
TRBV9,CASSVGLTYEQYF
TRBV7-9,CASSLPGVNTEAFF
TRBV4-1,CASSQDIQGAGGETQYF
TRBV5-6,CASSLRRAYEQYF
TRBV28,CASSFGAGEQFF
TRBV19,CASTRTPGQGRGYTF
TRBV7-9,CASSLEGATSGIGYEQYF
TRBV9,CASSSGTRADTQYF
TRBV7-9,CASSLVLAGLNEQFF
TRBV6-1,CASSETGGRGQPQHF
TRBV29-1,CSVEQGYGYTF
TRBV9,CASSARGGSLETQYF
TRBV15,CATSGGLAGITDTQYF
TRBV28,CASMPVGLGRLTAHF
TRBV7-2,CASSLDAGGYNEQFF
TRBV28,CASSLSVAGGPEEQFF
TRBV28,CASKGGATDTQYF
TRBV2,CASSGTAARTDTQYF
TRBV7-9,CASSLTTTEAFF
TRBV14,CASSPSGAGNTIYF
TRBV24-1,CASSTGPYNEQFF
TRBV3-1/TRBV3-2,CASSQRGAYNEQFF
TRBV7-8,CASSQTLAGVNEQYF
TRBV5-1,CASSLSTREWNTEAFF
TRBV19,CASDTGTGGRNEQFF
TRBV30,CAWTPDSFNEKLFF
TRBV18,CASSPLASGGNEQFF
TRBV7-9,CASSDRGSLETQYF
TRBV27,CASSLMLAGGTGELFF
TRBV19,CASSRQDVDEQYF
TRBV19,CASSRRPGQQSSTDTQYF
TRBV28,CASRETGDDNQPQHF
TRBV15,CATSRGGSGREGNEQFF